What follows describes a single TCR beta chain. Its antigen is unknown. Per germline, CDR1 GTSNPN and CDR2 SVGIG (reference sequence). The CDR3 has 12 amino acids. V dropped 3 bases and J dropped 5 bases, with 8 bases sitting between them. The sample is drawn from a study of blood T cells in healthy people across ages. Broader study findings: CMV status of donors was not determined, possibly confounding expanded clonotype changes. Naive CD4+ cell counts and diversity both ran higher in long-lived than in aged donors.

With a J-beta primer mix and a sample-barcoded 5' primer, a second PCR ran roughly 6 to 11 cycles. TCRdb redid the calling of the 5' RACE reads with MiXCR, one entry per CDR3 protein. The sample consists of 1.8 million or so distinct CDR3 sequences, 30% to 40% of them appearing once. Healthy individuals of Caucasian origin from Russia, aged roughly 6 to 95, served as donors. About 10 milliliters of peripheral blood were drawn from each donor into EDTA-treated tubes. The specimen was blood. This clonotype was obtained from a human donor in good health. The chain combines TRBV30 with TRBJ2-1; no clear D. The CDR3 is CAWRLIDNEQFF. Written as DNA, the CDR3 is TGTGCCTGGAGACTAATTGACAATGAGCAGTTCTTC. The full variable domain, rest sourced from reference TRBV30 and TRBJ2-1, is SQTIHQWPATLVQPVGSPLSLECTVEGTSNPNLYWYRQAAGRGLQLLFYSVGIGQISSEVPQNLSASRPQDRQFILSSKKLLLSDSGFYLCAWRLIDNEQFFGPGTRLTVL.